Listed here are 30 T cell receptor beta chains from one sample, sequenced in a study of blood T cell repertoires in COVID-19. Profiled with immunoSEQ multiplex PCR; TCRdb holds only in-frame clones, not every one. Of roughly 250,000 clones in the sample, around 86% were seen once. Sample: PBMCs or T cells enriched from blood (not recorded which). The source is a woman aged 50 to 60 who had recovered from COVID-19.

The CDR3 loop is CAWSQQGPLYGYTF. The CDR3 DNA is TGTGCCTGGAGCCAGCAGGGCCCCCTCTATGGCTACACCTTC. J is TRBJ1-2 and V is TRBV30, with a tentative D call TRBD1 (5 bases). The V end was cut by 3 bases, the J end by 4 bases, with 15 bases between. Germline V CDR1 and CDR2: GTSNPN, SVGIG (reference sequence). The CDR3 spans 14 residues.

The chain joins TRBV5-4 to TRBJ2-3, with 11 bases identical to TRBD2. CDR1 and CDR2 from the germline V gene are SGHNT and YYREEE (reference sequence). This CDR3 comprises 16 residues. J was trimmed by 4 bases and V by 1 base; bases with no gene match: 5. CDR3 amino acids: CASSLTSGSGSDTQYF. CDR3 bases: TGTGCCAGCAGCTTGACTAGCGGGAGTGGATCAGATACGCAGTATTTT.

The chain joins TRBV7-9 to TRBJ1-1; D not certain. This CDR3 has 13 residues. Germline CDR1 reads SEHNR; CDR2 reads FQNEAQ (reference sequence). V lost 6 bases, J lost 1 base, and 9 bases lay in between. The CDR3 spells CASSPSSNTEAFF. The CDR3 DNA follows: TGTGCCAGCAGTCCAAGCTCGAACACTGAAGCTTTCTTT.

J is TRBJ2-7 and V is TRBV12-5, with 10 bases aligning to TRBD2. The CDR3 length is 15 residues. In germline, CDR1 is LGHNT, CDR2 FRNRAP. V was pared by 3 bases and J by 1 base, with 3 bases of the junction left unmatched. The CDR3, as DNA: TGTGCTAGTGGTTTCGTAGCGGGAGGATCCTACGAGCAGTACTTC. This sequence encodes CASGFVAGGSYEQYF.

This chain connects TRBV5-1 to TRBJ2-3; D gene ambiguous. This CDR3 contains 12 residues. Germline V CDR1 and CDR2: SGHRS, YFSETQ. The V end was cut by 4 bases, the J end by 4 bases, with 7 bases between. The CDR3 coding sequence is TGCGCCAGCAGCCTAATAGCAGATACGCAGTATTTT. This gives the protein CASSLIADTQYF.

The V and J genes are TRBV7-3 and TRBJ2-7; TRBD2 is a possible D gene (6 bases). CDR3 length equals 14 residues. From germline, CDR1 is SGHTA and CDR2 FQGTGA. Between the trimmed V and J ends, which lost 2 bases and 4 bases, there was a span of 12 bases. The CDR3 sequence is CASSLGGKEYEQYF. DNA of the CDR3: TGTGCCAGCAGCTTAGGCGGGAAGGAATACGAGCAGTACTTC.

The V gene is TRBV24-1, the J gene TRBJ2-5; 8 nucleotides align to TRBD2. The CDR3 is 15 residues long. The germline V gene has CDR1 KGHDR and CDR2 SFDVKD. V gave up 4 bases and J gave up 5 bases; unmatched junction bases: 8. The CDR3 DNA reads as TGTGCCACCAGTGAGGGTAGCGGGGCGTTGGAGACCCAGTACTTC. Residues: CATSEGSGALETQYF.

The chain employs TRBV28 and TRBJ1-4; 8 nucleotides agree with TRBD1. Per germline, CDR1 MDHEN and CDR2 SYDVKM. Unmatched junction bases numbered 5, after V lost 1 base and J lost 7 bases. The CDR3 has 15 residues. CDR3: CASSLSRGLSEKLFF. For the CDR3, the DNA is TGTGCCAGCAGTTTATCCAGGGGGCTGAGTGAAAAACTGTTTTTT.

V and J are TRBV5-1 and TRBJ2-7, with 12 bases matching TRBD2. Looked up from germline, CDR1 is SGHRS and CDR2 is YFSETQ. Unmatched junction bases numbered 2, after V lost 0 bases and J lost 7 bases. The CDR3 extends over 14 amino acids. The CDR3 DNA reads TGCGCCAGCAGCTTGGCCCTAGCGGGAGGGGAGCAGTACTTC. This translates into CASSLALAGGEQYF.

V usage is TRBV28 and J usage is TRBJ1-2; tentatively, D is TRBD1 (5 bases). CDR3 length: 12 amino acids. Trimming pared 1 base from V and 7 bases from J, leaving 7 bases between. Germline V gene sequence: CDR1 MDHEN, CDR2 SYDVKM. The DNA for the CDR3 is TGTGCCAGCAGTTTATATGGGGCTGGCTACACCTTC. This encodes CASSLYGAGYTF.

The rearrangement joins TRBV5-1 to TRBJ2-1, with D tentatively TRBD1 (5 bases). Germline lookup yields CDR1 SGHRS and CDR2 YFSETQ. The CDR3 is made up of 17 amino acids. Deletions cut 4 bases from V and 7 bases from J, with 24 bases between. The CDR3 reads CASSPIGVGQGGNEQFF. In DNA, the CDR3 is TGCGCCAGCAGCCCTATTGGGGTCGGTCAGGGTGGGAATGAGCAGTTCTTC. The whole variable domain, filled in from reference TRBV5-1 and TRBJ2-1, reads KAGVTQTPRYLIKTRGQQVTLSCSPISGHRSVSWYQQTPGQGLQFLFEYFSETQRNKGNFPGRFSGRQFSNSRSEMNVSTLELGDSALYLCASSPIGVGQGGNEQFFGPGTRLTVL.

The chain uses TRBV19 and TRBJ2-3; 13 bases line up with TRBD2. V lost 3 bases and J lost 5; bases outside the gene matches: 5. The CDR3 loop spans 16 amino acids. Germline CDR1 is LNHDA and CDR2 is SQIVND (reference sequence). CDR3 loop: CASSIRTSGRGDTQYF. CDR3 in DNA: TGTGCCAGTAGTATCAGGACTAGCGGGAGAGGAGATACGCAGTATTTT.

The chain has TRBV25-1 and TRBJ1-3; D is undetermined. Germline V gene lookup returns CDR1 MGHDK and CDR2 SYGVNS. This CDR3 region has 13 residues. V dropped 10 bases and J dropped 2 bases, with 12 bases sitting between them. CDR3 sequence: CATSRAAGNTIYF. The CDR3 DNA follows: TGTGCCACCTCGAGGGCTGCTGGAAACACCATATATTTT.

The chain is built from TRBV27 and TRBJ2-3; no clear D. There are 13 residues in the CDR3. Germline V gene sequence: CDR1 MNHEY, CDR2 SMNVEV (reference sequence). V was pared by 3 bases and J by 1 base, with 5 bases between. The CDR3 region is CASSFRGTDTQYF. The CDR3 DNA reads TGTGCCAGCAGTTTTCGCGGCACAGATACGCAGTATTTT.

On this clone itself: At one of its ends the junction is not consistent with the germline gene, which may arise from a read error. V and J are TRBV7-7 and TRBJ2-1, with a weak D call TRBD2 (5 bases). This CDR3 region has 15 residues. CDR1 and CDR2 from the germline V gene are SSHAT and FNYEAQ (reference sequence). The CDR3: CASSSEPRDYNEQFF. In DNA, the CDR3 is TGTGCTAGCAGCTCAGAGCCCCGGGACTACAATGAGCAGTTCTTC.

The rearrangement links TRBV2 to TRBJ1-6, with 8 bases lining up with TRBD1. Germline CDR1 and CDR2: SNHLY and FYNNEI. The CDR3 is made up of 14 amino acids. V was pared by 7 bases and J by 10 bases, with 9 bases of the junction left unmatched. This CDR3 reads CASIPGQGRSPLHF. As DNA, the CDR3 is TGTGCCAGCATCCCAGGACAGGGTCGATCACCCCTCCACTTT.

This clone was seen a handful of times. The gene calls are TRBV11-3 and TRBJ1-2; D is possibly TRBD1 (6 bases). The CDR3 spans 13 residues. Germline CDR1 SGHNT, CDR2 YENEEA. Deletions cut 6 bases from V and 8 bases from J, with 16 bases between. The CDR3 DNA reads TGTGCCAGCAGGTACAGGGTGCCCGGGGGCTACACCTTC. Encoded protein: CASRYRVPGGYTF. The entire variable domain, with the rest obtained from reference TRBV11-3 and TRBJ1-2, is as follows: EAGVVQSPRYKIIEKKQPVAFWCNPISGHNTLYWYLQNLGQGPELLIRYENEEAVDDSQLPKDRFSAERLKGVDSTLKIQPAELGDSAVYLCASRYRVPGGYTFGSGTRLTVV.

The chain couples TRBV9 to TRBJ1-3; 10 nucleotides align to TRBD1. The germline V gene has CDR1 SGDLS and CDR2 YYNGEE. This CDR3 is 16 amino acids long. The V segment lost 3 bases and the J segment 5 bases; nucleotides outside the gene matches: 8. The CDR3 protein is CASSGQGAHVRNTIYF. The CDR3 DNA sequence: TGTGCCAGCAGCGGACAGGGGGCGCATGTTCGAAACACCATATATTTT.

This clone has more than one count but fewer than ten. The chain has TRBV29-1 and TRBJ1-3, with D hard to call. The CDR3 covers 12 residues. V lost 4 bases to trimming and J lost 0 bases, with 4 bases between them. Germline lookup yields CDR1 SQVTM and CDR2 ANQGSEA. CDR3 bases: TGCAGCGTTGCCTCCTCTGGAAACACCATATATTTT. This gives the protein CSVASSGNTIYF.

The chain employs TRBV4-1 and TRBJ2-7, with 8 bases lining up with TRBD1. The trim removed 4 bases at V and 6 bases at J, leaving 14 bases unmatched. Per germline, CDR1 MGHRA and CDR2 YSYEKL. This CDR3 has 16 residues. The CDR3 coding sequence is TGCGCCAGCAGCCCGCCCCGGACAGGGCAAATTCCCGAGCAGTACTTC. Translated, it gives CASSPPRTGQIPEQYF.

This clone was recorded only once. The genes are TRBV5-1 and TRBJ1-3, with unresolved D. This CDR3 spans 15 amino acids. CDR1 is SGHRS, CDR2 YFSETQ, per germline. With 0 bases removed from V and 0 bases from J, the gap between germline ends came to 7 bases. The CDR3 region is CASSLGQNSGNTIYF. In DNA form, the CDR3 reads TGCGCCAGCAGCTTGGGCCAGAACTCTGGAAACACCATATATTTT.

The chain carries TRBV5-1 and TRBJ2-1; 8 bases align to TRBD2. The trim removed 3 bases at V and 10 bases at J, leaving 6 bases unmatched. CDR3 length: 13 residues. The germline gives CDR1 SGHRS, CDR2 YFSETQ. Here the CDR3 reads CASSYPTSDEQFF. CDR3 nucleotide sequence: TGCGCCAGCAGCTACCCGACTAGCGACGAGCAGTTCTTC. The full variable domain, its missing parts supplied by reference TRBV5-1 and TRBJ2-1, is KAGVTQTPRYLIKTRGQQVTLSCSPISGHRSVSWYQQTPGQGLQFLFEYFSETQRNKGNFPGRFSGRQFSNSRSEMNVSTLELGDSALYLCASSYPTSDEQFFGPGTRLTVL.

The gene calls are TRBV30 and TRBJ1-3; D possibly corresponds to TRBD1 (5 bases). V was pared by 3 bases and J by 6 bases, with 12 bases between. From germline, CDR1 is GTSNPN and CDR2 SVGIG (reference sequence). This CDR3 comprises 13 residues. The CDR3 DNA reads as TGTGCCTGGAGGATTGAAGGGGAAAACACCATATATTTT. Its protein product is CAWRIEGENTIYF.

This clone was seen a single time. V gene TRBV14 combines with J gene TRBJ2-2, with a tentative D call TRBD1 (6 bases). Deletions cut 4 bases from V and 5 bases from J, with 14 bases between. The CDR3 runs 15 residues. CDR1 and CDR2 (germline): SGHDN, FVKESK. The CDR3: CASSPYVGATGELFF. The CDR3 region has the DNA TGTGCCAGCAGCCCCTATGTGGGGGCAACCGGGGAGCTGTTTTTT.

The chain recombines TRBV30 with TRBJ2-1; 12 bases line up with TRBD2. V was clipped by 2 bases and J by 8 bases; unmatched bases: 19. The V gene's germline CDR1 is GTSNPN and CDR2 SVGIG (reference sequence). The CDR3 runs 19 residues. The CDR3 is CAWSTRTSGIGRRFDEQFF. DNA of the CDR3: TGTGCCTGGAGTACCAGGACTAGCGGGATAGGGCGGAGGTTCGATGAGCAGTTCTTC. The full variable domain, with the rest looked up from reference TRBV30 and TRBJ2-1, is SQTIHQWPATLVQPVGSPLSLECTVEGTSNPNLYWYRQAAGRGLQLLFYSVGIGQISSEVPQNLSASRPQDRQFILSSKKLLLSDSGFYLCAWSTRTSGIGRRFDEQFFGPGTRLTVL.

CDR3 sequence reads: CASSLLDGAEQYF. Written as DNA, the CDR3 is TGTGCCAGCAGTTTATTAGATGGGGCTGAGCAGTACTTC. The V call is TRBV27, the J call TRBJ2-7; a weak D match, TRBD1 (5 bases). Between the trimmed V and J ends, which lost 1 base and 7 bases, there was a span of 11 bases. Germline V lookup: CDR1 MNHEY, CDR2 SMNVEV (reference sequence). The CDR3 totals 13 residues.

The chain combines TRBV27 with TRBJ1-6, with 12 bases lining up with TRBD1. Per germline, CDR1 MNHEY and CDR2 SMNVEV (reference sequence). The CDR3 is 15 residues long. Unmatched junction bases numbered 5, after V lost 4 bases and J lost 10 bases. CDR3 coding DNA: TGTGCCAGCAGTTACGGGACAGGGGGCGGATCACCCCTCCACTTT. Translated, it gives CASSYGTGGGSPLHF.

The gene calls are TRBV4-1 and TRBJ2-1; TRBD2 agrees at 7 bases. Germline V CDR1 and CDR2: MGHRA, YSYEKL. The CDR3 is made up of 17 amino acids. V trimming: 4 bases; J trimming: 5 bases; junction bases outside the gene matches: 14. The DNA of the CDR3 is TGCGCCAGCAGCCGAGGCCCAGGGAGGGCCTGGAACAATGAGCAGTTCTTC. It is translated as CASSRGPGRAWNNEQFF.

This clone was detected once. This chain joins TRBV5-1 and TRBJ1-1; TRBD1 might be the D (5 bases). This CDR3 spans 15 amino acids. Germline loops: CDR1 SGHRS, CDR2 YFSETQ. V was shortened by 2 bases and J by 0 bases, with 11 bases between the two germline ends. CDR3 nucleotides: TGCGCCAGCAGCTTAGGTGGGGCGGTGAACACTGAAGCTTTCTTT. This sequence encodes CASSLGGAVNTEAFF.

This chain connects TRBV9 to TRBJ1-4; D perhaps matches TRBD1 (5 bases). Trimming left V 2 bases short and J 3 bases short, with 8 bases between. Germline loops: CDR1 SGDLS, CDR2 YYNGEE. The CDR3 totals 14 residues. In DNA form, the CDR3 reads TGTGCCAGCAGCGTTCAGGGCGCTAATGAAAAACTGTTTTTT. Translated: CASSVQGANEKLFF.